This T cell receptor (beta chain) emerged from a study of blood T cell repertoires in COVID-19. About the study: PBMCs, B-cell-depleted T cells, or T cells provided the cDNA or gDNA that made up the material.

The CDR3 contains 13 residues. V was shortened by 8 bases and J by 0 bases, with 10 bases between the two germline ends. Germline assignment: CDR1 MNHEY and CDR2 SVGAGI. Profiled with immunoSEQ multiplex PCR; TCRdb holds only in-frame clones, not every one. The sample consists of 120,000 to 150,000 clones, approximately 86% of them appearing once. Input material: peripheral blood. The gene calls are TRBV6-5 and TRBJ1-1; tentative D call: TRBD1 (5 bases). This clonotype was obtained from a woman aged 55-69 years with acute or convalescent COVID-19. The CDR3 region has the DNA TGTGCCAGCCGTCGGGGGGTGAACACTGAAGCTTTCTTT. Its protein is CASRRGVNTEAFF.